The 31 T cell receptor beta chains given below trace back to one sample, sequenced in a study of blood T cells in healthy people across ages (dated by TCRdb to 2014 to 2015). Library creation used 5' RACE. For sequencing, an Illumina HiSeq 2500 was employed. A second roughly 6 to 12 cycle PCR used a sample-barcoded 5' primer and a J-beta primer mix. The public sequencing data were trimmed at Q25 with fastp and processed into clonotypes with MiXCR by TCRdb, which kept only in-frame beta chains. Entries that share a CDR3 protein sequence are merged under the most common genes and DNA. The sample data list 750,000 to 1,000,000 distinct CDR3 sequences, and just under 30% of these were observed just once. Of the sample, roughly 10% falls within the top ten clones. The sample was also linked to a second study, of T cells of mothers and their children.

The sample consisted of blood. The receptors originated from a woman aged 40 to 50 in good health.

This clonotype was counted only a few times. One base away lies a much larger clone, so this may be a sequencing read error. CDR3 protein: CSAGAGGYNEQFF. DNA of the CDR3: TGCAGCGCAGGAGCGGGGGGCTACAATGAGCAGTTCTTC. The rearrangement uses TRBV29-1 and TRBJ2-1; 9 bases map to TRBD2. With 7 bases clipped from V and 3 bases from J, the junction kept 4 bases outside the gene matches. This CDR3 has 13 amino acids. The V gene's germline CDR1 is SQVTM and CDR2 ANQGSEA.

The V and J genes are TRBV13 and TRBJ1-2, with 9 bases that match TRBD1. Losses at the gene ends were 5 bases for V and 8 bases for J; bases not matched to a gene: 9. The V gene's germline CDR1 is PRHDT and CDR2 FYEKMQ (reference sequence). The CDR3 consists of 14 residues. CDR3 in DNA: TGTGCCAGCAGCAGGCGACAGGGGGGTCACGGCTACACCTTC. This gives the protein CASSRRQGGHGYTF.

This clonotype was detected only a few times. This chain links TRBV27 with TRBJ2-6, with D perhaps matching TRBD1 (6 bases). The germline CDR1 and CDR2 sequences are MNHEY and SMNVEV (reference sequence). The CDR3 runs to 17 residues. The ends were cut back, 3 bases at V and 2 bases at J, with 14 bases in the middle. DNA of the CDR3: TGTGCCAGCAGTTTCTCGTACAGGGCGGCTGGGGCCAACGTCCTGACTTTC. This translates into CASSFSYRAAGANVLTF.

This chain connects TRBV20-1 to TRBJ2-7; D is uncertain. The CDR3 runs 13 residues. CDR1 is DFQATT and CDR2 is SNEGSKA in the germline V gene (reference sequence). Trimming left V 7 bases short and J 0 bases short, with 13 bases between. CDR3 region: CSVSKTRSYEQYF. As DNA, the CDR3 is TGCAGTGTCAGTAAGACCCGCTCCTACGAGCAGTACTTC.

This clonotype has at least ten counts. The CDR3 DNA sequence: TGCGCCAGCAGCTTGGAAATCAGGTCCTACGAGCAGTACTTC. It yields the protein CASSLEIRSYEQYF. V gene TRBV5-1 combines with J gene TRBJ2-7; D is undetermined. Germline V gene data show CDR1 as SGHRS and CDR2 as YFSETQ. The CDR3 consists of 14 residues. Trimming took off 0 bases at V and 1 base at J, with 8 bases between the two ends.

The rearrangement uses TRBV18 and TRBJ1-5; the match to TRBD1 covers 7 bases. V shed 6 bases, J shed 0 bases, and the junction held 14 bases outside the gene matches. Germline assignment: CDR1 KGHSH and CDR2 LQKENI. The CDR3 extends over 18 amino acids. CDR3 amino acids: CASSERQGRAYSNQPQHF. CDR3 nucleotides: TGTGCCAGCTCCGAGAGACAGGGAAGGGCTTATAGCAATCAGCCCCAGCATTTT.

This clonotype was picked up a small number of times. The chain has TRBV7-2 and TRBJ1-2, with 9 nucleotides matching TRBD1. Germline trimming cut 5 bases from V and 4 bases from J; bases unmatched to any gene: 8. CDR1 is SGHTA and CDR2 is FQGNSA in the germline V gene. The CDR3 spans 15 residues. This CDR3 is CASSLGQGVLYGYTF. The DNA for the CDR3 is TGTGCCAGCAGCCTGGGACAGGGCGTACTCTATGGCTACACCTTC.

The chain joins TRBV6-5 to TRBJ1-1, with 7 bases aligning to TRBD1. CDR1 is MNHEY and CDR2 is SVGAGI in the germline V gene. CDR3 length: 13 residues. The J segment lost 8 bases and the V segment lost 6 bases, leaving 9 bases of the junction unmatched. CDR3 sequence reads: CASSRGTVREAFF. DNA of the CDR3: TGTGCCAGCAGCCGAGGGACAGTTCGAGAAGCTTTCTTT.

This clonotype showed up just a few times. This chain links TRBV30 with TRBJ2-5, with TRBD2 identical over 7 bases. The CDR3 is 14 residues long. Trimming cost V 2 bases and J 4 bases; bases outside gene matches: 7. Germline V lookup: CDR1 GTSNPN, CDR2 SVGIG (reference sequence). In DNA, the CDR3 is TGTGCCTGGAGTCGAGAGGGCGGGGGAGAGACCCAGTACTTC. Translating it yields CAWSREGGGETQYF.

A note on this clonotype: This sequence may be a read error, since a much larger clone differs from it by one base. V and J are TRBV5-1 and TRBJ2-3; D is perhaps TRBD2 (5 bases). The CDR3 is 13 residues long. V dropped 7 bases and J dropped 6 bases, with 15 bases sitting between them. CDR1 SGHRS and CDR2 YFSETQ come from the germline V gene. CDR3 loop: CASGLEVKDTQYF. The CDR3, as DNA: TGCGCCAGCGGCCTGGAGGTCAAGGATACGCAGTATTTT.

For the CDR3, the DNA is TGTGCCAGCAGCGTAGACGGAGTCGGGGAGACCCAGTACTTC. Residues: CASSVDGVGETQYF. The genes are TRBV9 and TRBJ2-5; no reliable D call. Trimming stripped 0 bases from V and 5 bases from J, with 11 bases between. This CDR3 has 14 amino acids. Germline-derived CDR1 and CDR2 are SGDLS and YYNGEE.

The rearrangement links TRBV3-1 to TRBJ2-7; maybe TRBD2 (6 bases). The V end was cut by 4 bases, the J end by 7 bases, with 20 bases between. The CDR3 is made up of 15 amino acids. The germline gives CDR1 LGHDT, CDR2 YNNKEL (reference sequence). The CDR3 loop is CASSPTRRGLNEQYF. CDR3 sequence (DNA): TGTGCCAGCAGCCCAACCCGGAGGGGTCTCAATGAGCAGTACTTC.

J is TRBJ1-2 and V is TRBV12-3 or TRBV12-4; D call uncertain. The germline V and J ends were trimmed by 4 bases and 1 base, with 7 bases remaining between them. The CDR3 covers 13 residues. The CDR3 sequence: CASSSSINYGYTF. CDR3 coding DNA: TGTGCCAGCAGTTCCAGCATTAACTATGGCTACACCTTC.

A few counts support this clonotype. The rearrangement uses TRBV4-1 and TRBJ1-2, with D maybe TRBD1 (5 bases). V lost 1 base, J lost 4 bases, and 10 bases lay in between. The germline V gene encodes CDR1 MGHRA and CDR2 YSYEKL. CDR3 size: 14 residues. DNA of the CDR3: TGCGCCAGCAGCCAAGTACACGGGGGCTATGGCTACACCTTC. This gives the protein CASSQVHGGYGYTF.

This rearrangement joins TRBV12-3 or TRBV12-4 to TRBJ1-2; 7 bases line up with TRBD1. The length of the CDR3 is 14 residues. The V segment lost 6 bases and the J segment 4 bases; nucleotides outside the gene matches: 8. For the CDR3, the DNA is TGTGCCAGCAGCCCCGGGACAGAGATCTATGGCTACACCTTC. This gives the protein CASSPGTEIYGYTF.

This clonotype was detected a few times. J is TRBJ2-5 and V is TRBV27; TRBD2 is a possible D gene (6 bases). This CDR3 comprises 14 residues. The V gene's germline CDR1 is MNHEY and CDR2 SMNVEV (reference sequence). Trimming pared 4 bases from V and 4 bases from J, leaving 13 bases between. The CDR3 region is CASSWKGRGETQYF. The CDR3, as DNA: TGTGCCAGCAGTTGGAAGGGGCGGGGAGAGACCCAGTACTTC.

This clonotype came up many times. This rearrangement joins TRBV4-1 to TRBJ2-5; D gene uncertain. Germline CDR1 reads MGHRA; CDR2 reads YSYEKL. The V and J ends lost 0 bases and 4 bases respectively, with 6 bases between them. The CDR3 has 13 residues. The CDR3 region is CASSQERRETQYF. CDR3 DNA sequence: TGCGCCAGCAGCCAAGAAAGGCGAGAGACCCAGTACTTC.

Turning to this clonotype: With a much larger clone just one base away, this may be a read error. V usage is TRBV7-3 and J usage is TRBJ2-7; 7 nucleotides agree with TRBD1. The germline V gene has CDR1 SGHTA and CDR2 FQGTGA. CDR3 size: 12 residues. This CDR3 is CAGSADRRLQYF. CDR3 sequence (DNA): TGTGCCGGCAGCGCGGACAGGAGGCTCCAGTACTTC. Complete variable domain (other parts from reference TRBV7-3 and TRBJ2-7): GAGVSQTPSNKVTEKGKYVELRCDPISGHTALYWYRQSLGQGPEFLIYFQGTGAADDSGLPNDRFFAVRPEGSVSTLKIQRTERGDSAVYLCAGSADRRLQYFGPGTRLTVT.

The gene calls are TRBV29-1 and TRBJ1-1; D unclear. The germline V and J ends were trimmed by 8 bases and 0 bases, with 13 bases remaining between them. CDR1 SQVTM and CDR2 ANQGSEA come from the germline V gene. This CDR3 comprises 13 residues. The CDR3 here is CSSSDTMNTEAFF. As DNA, the CDR3 is TGCAGCTCCTCGGATACAATGAACACTGAAGCTTTCTTT.

This clonotype was counted ten times or more. This sequence joins TRBV27 and TRBJ2-7; D gene ambiguous. This CDR3 spans 15 amino acids. V dropped 3 bases and J dropped 3 bases, with 15 bases sitting between them. From germline, CDR1 is MNHEY and CDR2 SMNVEV (reference sequence). DNA for the CDR3: TGTGCCAGCAGTTTTGGACGGGCCAGCAGCTACGAGCAGTACTTC. It is translated as CASSFGRASSYEQYF.

The rearrangement uses TRBV29-1 and TRBJ2-1; perhaps TRBD1 as D (6 bases). Germline values: CDR1 SQVTM, CDR2 ANQGSEA. The CDR3 has 12 residues. Trimming left V 7 bases short and J 1 base short, with 8 bases between. This CDR3 reads CSGTASYNEQFF. The CDR3, as DNA: TGCAGCGGGACAGCTTCCTACAATGAGCAGTTCTTC.

This clonotype was counted between two and nine times. This may be a read error: a much more frequent sequence differs by one nucleotide. The chain is built from TRBV29-1 and TRBJ2-1; 11 positions match TRBD2. CDR3 length: 14 residues. After removal of 4 bases from V and 8 bases from J, the junction contained 7 bases not matched to a gene. Germline V gives CDR1 SQVTM, CDR2 ANQGSEA. The CDR3 spells CSVGGTSGPDEQFF. CDR3 in DNA: TGCAGCGTTGGCGGGACTAGCGGACCCGATGAGCAGTTCTTC.

This clonotype was seen a single time. Since the CDR3 does not end with the conserved phenylalanine or tryptophan, this likely comes from a read error. The chain uses TRBV5-1 and TRBJ2-1; tentatively, D is TRBD1 (5 bases). Trimming left V 2 bases short and J 1 base short, with 10 bases between. This CDR3 has 15 amino acids. Germline V CDR1 and CDR2: SGHRS, YFSETQ. The CDR3 spells CASSLIGASYNEQFC. For the CDR3, the DNA is TGCGCCAGCAGCTTAATAGGGGCTTCCTACAATGAGCAGTTCTGC.

The rearrangement links TRBV12-3 or TRBV12-4 to TRBJ2-5; TRBD2 agrees at 12 bases. This CDR3 has 16 residues. J gave up 1 base and V 9 bases, and 9 bases lay outside the gene matches. The CDR3, as DNA: TGTGCCAGAAGGCCTCAGACTAGCGGGAGCCAAGAGACCCAGTACTTC. Its protein is CARRPQTSGSQETQYF.

In this sample, this clonotype turned up a few times. CDR3 DNA sequence: TGTGCCAGCAACCTAGCAGGGACAAGCGGGACCCAGTACTTC. This translates into CASNLAGTSGTQYF. The V call is TRBV3-1, the J call TRBJ2-5; maybe TRBD1 (6 bases). Germline V gives CDR1 LGHDT, CDR2 YNNKEL (reference sequence). The CDR3 totals 14 residues. V was cut by 7 bases and J by 7 bases, with 19 bases left in between.

This chain uses TRBV11-2 with TRBJ1-6; the match to TRBD1 covers 9 bases. CDR1 is SGHAT and CDR2 is FQNNGV in the germline V gene. V trimming: 4 bases; J trimming: 8 bases; junction bases outside the gene matches: 6. The CDR3 is made up of 15 amino acids. The CDR3 DNA reads TGTGCCAGCAGCTACGGACAGGGGAGGTATTCACCCCTCCACTTT. This encodes CASSYGQGRYSPLHF.

This clonotype occurred many times. CDR3 in amino acids: CASSPTGLAGYEQYF. CDR3 coding DNA: TGTGCCAGCAGCCCAACGGGACTAGCGGGGTACGAGCAGTACTTC. This rearrangement joins TRBV7-3 to TRBJ2-7, with 13 nucleotides matching TRBD2. J gave up 4 bases and V 5 bases, and 5 bases lay outside the gene matches. CDR3 length: 15 residues. Germline lookup yields CDR1 SGHTA and CDR2 FQGTGA.

In this sample, this clonotype turned up many times. This rearrangement joins TRBV4-1 to TRBJ1-5; 8 nucleotides match TRBD1. This CDR3 has 15 residues. Germline V gene sequence: CDR1 MGHRA, CDR2 YSYEKL. V was clipped by 2 bases and J by 6 bases; unmatched bases: 6. The CDR3 DNA follows: TGCGCCAGCAGCCAAATACAGGGGGAAGGTCAGCCCCAGCATTTT. This translates into CASSQIQGEGQPQHF.

A word on this clonotype: With a much larger clone just one base away, this may be a read error. The CDR3 loop reads CASSQAGSAYEQYF. CDR3 DNA: TGCGCCAGCAGCCAAGCGGGATCCGCCTACGAGCAGTACTTC. The chain links TRBV4-1 to TRBJ2-7; D is possibly TRBD2 (5 bases). The CDR3 covers 14 residues. The germline CDR1 and CDR2 sequences are MGHRA and YSYEKL. Trimming pared 1 base from V and 2 bases from J, leaving 9 bases between.

V usage is TRBV3-1 and J usage is TRBJ2-5, with D possibly matching TRBD1 (6 bases). Judging by the DNA end, TRBJ2-7 fits better; the J call may be wrong. Germline-derived CDR1 and CDR2 are LGHDT and YNNKEL (reference sequence). The CDR3 loop spans 17 amino acids. The CDR3 bases are TGTGCCAGCAGTCCCTTTCCCGGGACAAGGGGGACCTACGAGCAGTACTTC. It specifies CASSPFPGTRGTYEQYF.

The rearrangement joins TRBV7-2 to TRBJ2-5, with a possible D match to TRBD2 (6 bases). Deletions cut 8 bases from V and 11 bases from J, with 9 bases between. Germline V gene lookup returns CDR1 SGHTA and CDR2 FQGNSA. The CDR3 consists of 9 residues. CDR3 nucleotide sequence: TGTGCCAGCCCGGGGGAGCAGTACTTC. Its translation is CASPGEQYF.